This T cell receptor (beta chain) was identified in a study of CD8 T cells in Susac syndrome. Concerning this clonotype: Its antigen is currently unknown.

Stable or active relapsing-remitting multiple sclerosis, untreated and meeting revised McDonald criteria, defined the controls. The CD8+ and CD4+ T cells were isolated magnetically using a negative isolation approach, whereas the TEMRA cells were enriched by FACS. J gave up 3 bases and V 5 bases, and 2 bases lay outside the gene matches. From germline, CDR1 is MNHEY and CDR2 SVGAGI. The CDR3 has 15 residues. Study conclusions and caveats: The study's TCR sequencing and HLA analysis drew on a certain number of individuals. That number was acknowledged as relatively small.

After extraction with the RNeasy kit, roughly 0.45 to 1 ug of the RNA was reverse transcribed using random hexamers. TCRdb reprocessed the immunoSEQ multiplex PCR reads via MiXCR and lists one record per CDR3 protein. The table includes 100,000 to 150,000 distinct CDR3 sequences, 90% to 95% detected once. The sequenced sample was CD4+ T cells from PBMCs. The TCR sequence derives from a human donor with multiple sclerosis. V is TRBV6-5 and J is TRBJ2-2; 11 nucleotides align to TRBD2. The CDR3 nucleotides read TGTGCCAGCAGTATACTAGCGGGAGACACCGGGGAGCTGTTTTTT. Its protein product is CASSILAGDTGELFF.